These 31 T cell receptor beta chains share one sample of origin, sequenced in a study of tumor-infiltrating lymphocytes in oesophageal squamous cell carcinoma. TCRdb re-called the PCR reads through MiXCR, storing one row per CDR3 protein. The sample contains 20,000 or so distinct CDR3 sequences, approximately 39% of which appear only once. The material sequenced was normal esophageal tissue next to the tumor. Receptors originate from a female donor with esophageal squamous cell carcinoma.

CDR3 nucleotides: TGTGCCCAAAAGGGACAGGGGGCAATGGGGTCTCAGCCCCAGCATTTT. Amino acids: CAQKGQGAMGSQPQHF. The rearrangement joins TRBV6-9 to TRBJ1-5; TRBD1 agrees at 12 bases. Germline V CDR1 and CDR2: MNHGY, SVAAGI. V shed 11 bases, J shed 6 bases, and the junction held 14 bases outside the gene matches. This CDR3 spans 16 amino acids.

This clonotype was recorded many times. The chain joins TRBV7-2 to TRBJ2-1; unclear D gene. From germline, CDR1 is SGHTA and CDR2 FQGNSA. V was cut by 1 base and J by 4 bases, with 14 bases left in between. The CDR3 covers 16 residues. The CDR3 loop is CASSLENTVRYNEQFF. For the CDR3, the DNA is TGTGCCAGCAGCTTAGAGAACACAGTAAGGTACAATGAGCAGTTCTTC.

In its sample, this clonotype is medium-sized (0.01 to 0.1%). The rearrangement joins TRBV7-6 to TRBJ2-2; D unresolved. The CDR3 totals 12 residues. Trimming removed 5 bases at V and 6 bases at J, with 7 bases between. Germline values: CDR1 SGHVS, CDR2 FNYEAQ. The DNA for the CDR3 is TGTGCCAGCAGCATCGGAGCCGGGGAGCTGTTTTTT. It specifies CASSIGAGELFF.

A remark on this clonotype: Without the conserved terminal phenylalanine or tryptophan, this CDR3 likely stems from a read error. The DNA is left out, because the CDR3 cannot be placed on it with certainty; the CDR3 is given as TCRdb lists it. Here the CDR3 reads CASSYGGYGYTFGS. The V and J genes are TRBV6-9 and TRBJ2-5; no DNA check was done on the table's D call, TRBD2. The CDR3 is made up of 14 amino acids, end residues included. CDR1 and CDR2 (germline): MNHGY, SVAAGI.

This clonotype has at least ten counts. DNA of the CDR3: TGCGCCAGCAGCCAACTAGCTGTTTCGGGCGGGGACTACGAGCAGTACTTC. Its translation is CASSQLAVSGGDYEQYF. The chain employs TRBV4-1 and TRBJ2-7; a weak D match, TRBD2 (6 bases). Germline values: CDR1 MGHRA, CDR2 YSYEKL. The CDR3 has 17 residues. V lost 2 bases and J 3 bases, leaving 20 bases between the germline ends.

A few counts support this clonotype. This rearrangement joins TRBV7-2 to TRBJ1-2, with D possibly being TRBD1 (6 bases). With 5 bases removed from V and 5 bases from J, the gap between germline ends came to 24 bases. The V gene's germline CDR1 is SGHTA and CDR2 FQGNSA. The CDR3 consists of 17 residues. The CDR3 bases are TGTGCCAGCAGCGCCCAAACGTCGGGAGGGGGTCGATATGGCTACACCTTC. This codes for CASSAQTSGGGRYGYTF.

The sample holds a few counts of this clonotype. V usage is TRBV12-3 or TRBV12-4 and J usage is TRBJ2-7, with D possibly being TRBD1 or TRBD2 (5 bases each). Trimming shortened V by 5 bases and J by 5 bases, and 16 bases separated the two germline ends. The CDR3 length is 14 residues. This CDR3 reads CASSLRDLTDEQYF. In nucleotides, the CDR3 is TGTGCCAGCAGTCTCCGGGACCTTACGGACGAGCAGTACTTC.

The sample holds many counts of this clonotype. A clone one base away is much larger, so this may be a read error. The chain combines TRBV7-9 with TRBJ2-5; tentative D call: TRBD2 (6 bases). Trimming stripped 3 bases from V and 11 bases from J, with 10 bases between. Germline V gene data show CDR1 as SEHNR and CDR2 as FQNEAQ (reference sequence). CDR3 length: 11 residues. CDR3 nucleotide sequence: TGTGCCAGCAGCTTCAGCCGGGAGCAGTACTTC. It is translated as CASSFSREQYF.

This clonotype came up once. The CDR3 DNA follows: TGTGCCAGCAGTTTGGACGGACCCTACGAGCAGTACTTC. This sequence encodes CASSLDGPYEQYF. The chain has TRBV12-3 or TRBV12-4 and TRBJ2-4; no firm D call. The DNA end favors TRBJ2-7, so the J call may be wrong. The CDR3 extends over 13 amino acids.

For this clonotype: Lacking the conserved final phenylalanine or tryptophan, this CDR3 likely reflects a read error. It is unclear where the CDR3 begins or ends on the DNA, so no DNA is shown, and the CDR3 is as TCRdb lists it. The chain is built from TRBV7-2 and TRBJ2-3; the DNA was not used to check the table's D call, TRBD1. The length of the CDR3 is 17 amino acids, counting both ends. Per the germline V gene, CDR1 is SGHTA and CDR2 is FQGNSA. The CDR3 here is CASSFLPRGIHPSTSVR.

This clonotype has at least ten counts. The chain has TRBV19 and TRBJ1-5; D is unclear. Trimming stripped 5 bases from V and 1 base from J, with 12 bases between. Germline V CDR1 and CDR2: LNHDA, SQIVND (reference sequence). This CDR3 contains 15 residues. The CDR3 nucleotides read TGTGCCAGTAGTTTTAATCGGGGAAGCAATCAGCCCCAGCATTTT. Protein: CASSFNRGSNQPQHF.

The CDR3 reads CASSLGVVEQYF. For the CDR3, the DNA is TGTGCCAGCAGCTTAGGAGTTGTTGAGCAGTACTTC. The rearrangement uses TRBV7-2 and TRBJ2-4, with D unresolved. The CDR3 runs 12 residues. V gave up 1 base and J gave up 13 bases, with 11 bases separating them. Germline CDR1 SGHTA, CDR2 FQGNSA.

The sample holds a few counts of this clonotype. The chain links TRBV5-1 to TRBJ2-5; either TRBD1 or TRBD2 may supply D (5 bases each). Germline loops: CDR1 SGHRS, CDR2 YFSETQ. V gave up 2 bases and J gave up 5 bases, with 13 bases separating them. This CDR3 spans 14 amino acids. DNA of the CDR3: TGCGCCAGCAGCTTCCTGTGGGGCGGGGAGACCCAGTACTTC. Translated: CASSFLWGGETQYF. Full variable domain (missing parts from reference TRBV5-1 and TRBJ2-5): KAGVTQTPRYLIKTRGQQVTLSCSPISGHRSVSWYQQTPGQGLQFLFEYFSETQRNKGNFPGRFSGRQFSNSRSEMNVSTLELGDSALYLCASSFLWGGETQYFGPGTRLLVL.

The sample holds many counts of this clonotype. The V call is TRBV6-1, the J call TRBJ1-3; weak D call: TRBD1 (6 bases). Germline assignment: CDR1 MNHNS and CDR2 SASEGT. CDR3 size: 14 residues. V dropped 7 bases and J dropped 0 bases, with 10 bases sitting between them. CDR3 coding DNA: TGTGCCAGCATAATGGACAGCTCTGGAAACACCATATATTTT. As protein: CASIMDSSGNTIYF.

This clonotype ranks as medium-sized (0.01 to 0.1%). The chain joins TRBV6-6 to TRBJ2-5; 10 nucleotides agree with TRBD1. The CDR3 extends over 14 amino acids. Germline V gene data show CDR1 as MNHNY and CDR2 as SVGAGI (reference sequence). Trimming at V came to 2 bases and at J to 5 bases, leaving 2 bases not matched to a gene. The CDR3 coding sequence is TGTGCCAGCAGTTACAGGACAGGGGGGGAGACCCAGTACTTC. Protein: CASSYRTGGETQYF.

This clonotype came up many times. The chain recombines TRBV11-3 with TRBJ2-5; TRBD2 matches at 7 bases. The CDR3 has 13 amino acids. Trimming removed 1 base from V and 9 bases from J; junction bases left unmatched: 5. CDR1 is SGHNT and CDR2 is YENEEA in the germline V gene. The CDR3 DNA sequence: TGTGCCAGCAGCTTAGTAGCGGGCGGGCCCCAGTACTTC. Translation: CASSLVAGGPQYF. Using reference TRBV11-3 and TRBJ2-5 for the parts outside the CDR3, the full variable domain is EAGVVQSPRYKIIEKKQPVAFWCNPISGHNTLYWYLQNLGQGPELLIRYENEEAVDDSQLPKDRFSAERLKGVDSTLKIQPAELGDSAVYLCASSLVAGGPQYFGPGTRLLVL.

This chain links TRBV24-1 with TRBJ2-5; TRBD1 or TRBD2 may be the D gene (6 bases each). V lost 4 bases, J lost 2 bases, and 19 bases lay in between. Germline CDR1 KGHDR, CDR2 SFDVKD. This CDR3 has 17 residues. This CDR3 reads CATSEPTGAGSQETQYF. The DNA of the CDR3 is TGTGCCACCAGTGAGCCCACGGGGGCTGGATCACAAGAGACCCAGTACTTC.

This chain connects TRBV7-4 to TRBJ2-3; D may be TRBD1 (6 bases). This CDR3 has 16 residues. V lost 5 bases and J 6 bases, leaving 21 bases between the germline ends. In germline, CDR1 is SGHVT, CDR2 SQSDAQ. The CDR3 sequence is CASSPWGQGMSDTQYF. CDR3 nucleotides: TGTGCCAGCAGCCCTTGGGGACAAGGGATGTCGGATACGCAGTATTTT.

The chain links TRBV7-2 to TRBJ2-2; D might be TRBD2 (6 bases). CDR1 is SGHTA and CDR2 is FQGNSA in the germline V gene. Trimming shortened V by 0 bases and J by 4 bases, and 12 bases separated the two germline ends. CDR3 size: 16 residues. The CDR3 loop is CASSLATGSGTGELFF. The CDR3 nucleotides are TGTGCCAGCAGCTTAGCCACCGGGAGCGGCACCGGGGAGCTGTTTTTT. Drawing the rest from reference TRBV7-2 and TRBJ2-2, the complete variable domain is GAGVSQSPSNKVTEKGKDVELRCDPISGHTALYWYRQSLGQGLEFLIYFQGNSAPDKSGLPSDRFSAERTGGSVSTLTIQRTQQEDSAVYLCASSLATGSGTGELFFGEGSRLTVL.

This clonotype was detected a few times. The chain couples TRBV13 to TRBJ1-2; 7 bases are shared with TRBD1. From germline, CDR1 is PRHDT and CDR2 FYEKMQ (reference sequence). The CDR3 has 14 residues. V lost 5 bases to trimming and J lost 4 bases; unmatched junction nucleotides: 7. DNA of the CDR3: TGTGCCAGCAGCAAACAGGGGACCGGCTATGGCTACACCTTC. This gives the protein CASSKQGTGYGYTF.

The genes are TRBV24-1 and TRBJ2-1, with D uncertain. CDR1 is KGHDR and CDR2 is SFDVKD in the germline V gene. This CDR3 is built from 13 residues. V was shortened by 6 bases and J by 5 bases, with 10 bases between the two germline ends. CDR3 in amino acids: CATSQPLNNEQFF. The CDR3 DNA is TGTGCCACCAGTCAACCCTTAAACAATGAGCAGTTCTTC.

In its sample, this clonotype ranks as medium-sized. V is TRBV28 and J is TRBJ2-1; 7 nucleotides agree with TRBD1. The CDR3 spans 15 residues. The junction had 5 bases not matched to a gene; V was cut back by 4 bases and J by 2 bases. Germline V gene sequence: CDR1 MDHEN, CDR2 SYDVKM. As DNA, the CDR3 is TGTGCCAGCAGTTGGGGACAGCGCCCCTACAATGAGCAGTTCTTC. This sequence encodes CASSWGQRPYNEQFF.

Many counts were recorded for this clonotype. The chain employs TRBV5-1 and TRBJ2-2; TRBD1 matches at 10 bases. The CDR3 covers 17 residues. The V and J ends lost 4 bases and 5 bases, in that order; junction bases with no gene match: 11. Germline values: CDR1 SGHRS, CDR2 YFSETQ. This chain's CDR3 is CASSPRTGGTGTGELFF. In DNA form, the CDR3 reads TGCGCCAGCAGCCCAAGGACAGGGGGGACAGGTACCGGGGAGCTGTTTTTT.

This clonotype was seen more than once but under ten times. A read error is likely, as this CDR3 ends without the conserved phenylalanine or tryptophan. It is unclear where the CDR3 begins or ends on the DNA, so no DNA is shown, and the CDR3 is as TCRdb lists it. V usage is TRBV28 and J usage is TRBJ2-1. Germline V gene lookup returns CDR1 MDHEN and CDR2 SYDVKM. The CDR3 is 16 residues long, counting both termini. The CDR3 loop reads CASSSAGSNYGYTFGS.

V is TRBV12-3 or TRBV12-4 and J is TRBJ1-5; D unresolved. V lost 5 bases, J lost 1 base, and 12 bases lay in between. This CDR3 has 15 amino acids. DNA for the CDR3: TGTGCCAGCAGTACCCGTTTGGTGAGCAATCAGCCCCAGCATTTT. It translates to CASSTRLVSNQPQHF.

This chain uses TRBV7-9 with TRBJ2-2, with 7 positions matching TRBD1. V trimming: 4 bases; J trimming: 6 bases; junction bases outside the gene matches: 5. The V gene's germline CDR1 is SEHNR and CDR2 FQNEAQ (reference sequence). CDR3 length equals 14 residues. CDR3 protein: CASSSRQGSGELFF. The DNA of the CDR3 is TGTGCCAGCAGCTCAAGACAGGGTTCCGGGGAGCTGTTTTTT.

V usage is TRBV7-9 and J usage is TRBJ2-5; 11 nucleotides line up with TRBD2. The end of the DNA aligns better with TRBJ2-7, so the J call may be wrong. The V gene's germline CDR1 is SEHNR and CDR2 FQNEAQ (reference sequence). The CDR3 is made up of 14 amino acids. The CDR3 is CASSSLAGVYEQYF. CDR3 in DNA: TGTGCCAGCAGCTCACTAGCGGGAGTTTACGAGCAGTACTTC.

This sequence joins TRBV7-3 and TRBJ2-7; TRBD1 aligns across 10 bases. There are 14 residues in the CDR3. J lost 5 bases, V lost 2 bases, and 3 bases had no gene match. Germline CDR1 and CDR2: SGHTA and FQGTGA. CDR3 DNA: TGTGCCAGCAGCTTACTCGGGACAGGGGACGAGCAGTACTTC. Translated: CASSLLGTGDEQYF.

This clonotype came up many times. A clone one base away is much larger, so this may be a read error. The V and J genes are TRBV10-2 and TRBJ2-5; 8 bases map to TRBD1. After removal of 6 bases from V and 11 bases from J, the junction contained 23 bases not matched to a gene. Germline V gene lookup returns CDR1 WSHSY and CDR2 SAAADI. The CDR3 extends over 17 amino acids. CDR3 loop: CASRGTGGVGSYNEQYF. The CDR3 coding sequence is TGCGCCAGCAGAGGGACAGGTGGGGTTGGGTCCTACAATGAGCAGTACTTC.

This clonotype occurred many times. The chain carries TRBV7-9 and TRBJ1-4; D unresolved. V shed 4 bases and J shed 2 bases, with 11 bases lying between them. There are 15 residues in the CDR3. Per the germline V gene, CDR1 is SEHNR and CDR2 is FQNEAQ (reference sequence). The CDR3, as DNA: TGTGCCAGCAGCTCCATGGGGTATACTAATGAAAAACTGTTTTTT. Its translation: CASSSMGYTNEKLFF.

This clonotype was seen only once. The chain uses TRBV5-1 and TRBJ2-4; possibly TRBD2 for D (6 bases). Germline CDR1 reads SGHRS; CDR2 reads YFSETQ. The CDR3 covers 16 residues. V was clipped by 4 bases and J by 2 bases, with 16 bases between them. CDR3 sequence (DNA): TGCGCCAGCAGCCTGGAGGGTCAAAAGACCAAAAACATTCAGTACTTC. Translating it yields CASSLEGQKTKNIQYF.